The rows below give T cell receptor beta chains drawn from one sample of a study of shared clonotypes between healthy human individuals. Assay used: immunoSEQ multiplex PCR; TCRdb lists only in-frame clones, some missing. Of roughly 1,000,000 clones in the sample, 75% to 80% were seen once. The source material was memory CD4+ T cells from PBMCs. These TCRs come from a man aged 18 to 30 in good health. Some clones in this sample may be carry-over from other donors' samples. CDR3s include the opening cysteine and the closing phenylalanine or tryptophan. D genes are given only for firm matches. Size values are once, few and many counts, or a class for expanded clones, and some rows have none.

size	J	V	D	DNA	CDR3
NA	TRBJ2-3	TRBV25-1	NA	TGTGCCAGCAGTGAGACCAACATACGGGGAGGTACGCAGTATTTT	CASSETNIRGGTQYF
NA	TRBJ1-1	TRBV5-1	NA	TGCGCCAGCACCCTGGGGACTGTGAACACTGAAGCTTTCTTT	CASTLGTVNTEAFF
many	TRBJ1-5	TRBV7-2	NA	TGTGCCAGCAGCTTCGCAGGGGATCAGCCCCAGCATTTT	CASSFAGDQPQHF
few	TRBJ2-6	TRBV5-6	NA	TGTGCCAGCAGCTTGGGTGTCTCTGGGGCCAACGTCCTGACTTTC	CASSLGVSGANVLTF
NA	TRBJ2-1	TRBV29-1	TRBD2	TGCAGCGTACGGACTAGCGGGGTATACAATGAGCAGTTCTTC	CSVRTSGVYNEQFF
NA	TRBJ2-1	TRBV7-2	TRBD2	TGTGCCAGCAGCTTGGAGGCGGGAGTCCTCTACAATGAGCAGTTCTTC	CASSLEAGVLYNEQFF
NA	TRBJ2-6	TRBV7-2	NA	TGTGCCAGCAGCTGGCAGACCGGCTCTGGGGCCAACGTCCTGACTTTC	CASSWQTGSGANVLTF
NA	TRBJ2-3	TRBV7-3	NA	TGTGCCAGCAGCTCGAGGGGCGGGATCGTCACAGATACGCAGTATTTT	CASSSRGGIVTDTQYF
NA	TRBJ1-1	TRBV7-9	NA	TGTGCCAGCAGTGGGGGGTTCTATGACACTGAAGCTTTCTTT	CASSGGFYDTEAFF
NA	TRBJ1-1	TRBV7-3	NA	TGTGCCAGCAGCTTAATTCCCGCAGGGATCCAAAACACTGAAGCTTTCTTT	CASSLIPAGIQNTEAFF
NA	TRBJ2-2	TRBV7-2	TRBD2	TGTGCCAGCAGCGCGTGGACTAGCGCCGGGGAGCTGTTTTTT	CASSAWTSAGELFF
NA	TRBJ1-1	TRBV2	NA	TGTGCCAGCAGCTCCGGGACGACGAACACTGAAGCTTTCTTT	CASSSGTTNTEAFF
NA	TRBJ1-5	TRBV27	NA	TGTGCCAGCAGACCCGACAGGAGACATGGTCAGCCCCAGCATTTT	CASRPDRRHGQPQHF
many	TRBJ2-3	TRBV4-1	TRBD1	TGCGCCAGCAGCCTCATAGGACAGGGGGCAGATACGCAGTATTTT	CASSLIGQGADTQYF
NA	TRBJ2-7	TRBV27	NA	TGTGCCAGCAGTAGGTCAGGGGTTCAATCCTACGAGCAGTACTTC	CASSRSGVQSYEQYF
NA	TRBJ1-3	TRBV5-1	NA	TGCGCCAGCAGCTTTGCGGGACCTGGAAACACCATATATTTT	CASSFAGPGNTIYF
NA	TRBJ2-1	TRBV2	TRBD2	TGTGCCAGCGTTCCGGGACTAGAGTATGAGCAGTTCTTC	CASVPGLEYEQFF
NA	TRBJ2-3	TRBV6-6	NA	TGTGCCAGCAGTTATTCCACGGCAGATACGCAGTATTTT	CASSYSTADTQYF
few	TRBJ2-1	TRBV15	TRBD2	TGTGCCACCAGCAGACTAGCGGGAGGGTACTACAATGAGCAGTTCTTC	CATSRLAGGYYNEQFF
many	TRBJ2-5	TRBV5-4	NA	TGTGCCAGCAGCTTAAGGGTGGGGGAGACCCAGTACTTC	CASSLRVGETQYF
NA	TRBJ1-1	TRBV7-9	TRBD1	TGTGCCAGCACCTCGACAGGGAGTAGCACTGAAGCTTTCTTT	CASTSTGSSTEAFF
NA	TRBJ1-3	TRBV4-2	NA	TGTGCCAGCAGCCAGGTTACCCGGGGCCCTTCTGGAAACACCATATATTTT	CASSQVTRGPSGNTIYF
NA	TRBJ2-5	TRBV9	NA	TGTGCCAGCAGCGTAGGATACAGGGGAGGTGAGACCCAGTACTTC	CASSVGYRGGETQYF
NA	TRBJ1-1	TRBV5-1	TRBD1	TGCGCCAGCAGCTCGAAGACAGGGGAAACTGAAGCTTTCTTT	CASSSKTGETEAFF
NA	TRBJ1-2	TRBV7-9	NA	TGTGCCAGCAGCTTAGGTCAGGGTCATGGCTACACCTTC	CASSLGQGHGYTF
few	TRBJ1-1	TRBV20-1	NA	TGCGGTGCGACGGGACCGAGGGACGCTTTCTTT	CGATGPRDAFF
few	TRBJ2-2	TRBV18	NA	TGTGCCAGCTCACTCGACAGTCCGGGGAACACCGGGGAGCTGTTTTTT	CASSLDSPGNTGELFF
NA	TRBJ2-6	TRBV5-1	NA	TGCGCCAGCAGCGTGACAGCTGGGGCCAACGTCCTGACTTTC	CASSVTAGANVLTF
NA	TRBJ2-5	TRBV28	TRBD2	TGTGCCAGCAGTTTATCGAATAGCGGGAGACGGAGAGAGACCCAGTACTTC	CASSLSNSGRRRETQYF
NA	TRBJ2-3	TRBV2	NA	TGTGCCAGCAGTGAAGTAGCTAGCCGCATCGATGGGACAGATACGCAGTATTTT	CASSEVASRIDGTDTQYF
NA	TRBJ2-5	TRBV5-1	TRBD1	TGCGCCAGCAGCGGGGACAGGGGGTCCCAACCGTACTTC	CASSGDRGSQPYF
few	TRBJ1-2	TRBV29-1	TRBD1	TGCAGCGTCGACAGGGGCTATGGCTACACCTTC	CSVDRGYGYTF
NA	TRBJ2-3	TRBV6-1	NA	TGTGCCAGCAGTATAGCGACAGATACGCAGTATTTT	CASSIATDTQYF
NA	TRBJ1-5	TRBV6-5	NA	TGTGCCAGCTCGGGGTCCTCTGATTTGAATCAGCCCCAGCATTTT	CASSGSSDLNQPQHF
NA	TRBJ1-5	TRBV19	NA	TGTGCCAGTAGTGGCACCTTGGTTGACGGGCCCCAGCATTTT	CASSGTLVDGPQHF
NA	TRBJ1-2	TRBV28	NA	TGTGCCAGCAGACCTAGCACCTATGGCTACACCTTC	CASRPSTYGYTF
NA	TRBJ1-4	TRBV7-9	NA	TGTGCCAGCAGCCCAGGGATTAGGTTAGAAAAACTGTTTTTT	CASSPGIRLEKLFF
NA	TRBJ2-7	TRBV2	NA	TGTGCCAGCAGTGAAGCGCTACCCTTTGGAGAGCAGTACTTC	CASSEALPFGEQYF
NA	TRBJ2-3	TRBV2	NA	TGTGCCAGCAGGGATCGGACTAGCACAGATACGCAGTATTTT	CASRDRTSTDTQYF
NA	TRBJ1-4	TRBV18	NA	TGTGCCAGCTCACCTGCACCCCGTGGAACTAATGAAAAACTGTTTTTT	CASSPAPRGTNEKLFF
NA	TRBJ2-3	TRBV7-3	TRBD2	TGTGCCAGCAGCTTAGATGCGCGGGAGAGGGCAGATACGCAGTATTTT	CASSLDARERADTQYF